Each of the 6 T cell receptor beta chains below was sequenced from the same sample in a study of blood T cell repertoires in COVID-19. Clones were read by immunoSEQ multiplex PCR, and TCRdb kept only the in-frame ones, dropping some. The sample lists 250,000 to 350,000 clones; 89% were seen once. The material sequenced was peripheral blood. The receptors stem from an older woman with acute or convalescent COVID-19.

The J gene is TRBJ2-7, the V gene TRBV5-1; 11 positions match TRBD1. Germline V lookup: CDR1 SGHRS, CDR2 YFSETQ. The CDR3 covers 17 residues. The J segment lost 2 bases and the V segment lost 2 bases, leaving 9 bases of the junction unmatched. CDR3 coding DNA: TGCGCCAGCAGCTTTTATTCCCCGGGACAGGGGGCCTACGAGCAGTACTTC. It codes for CASSFYSPGQGAYEQYF.

V is TRBV6-5 and J is TRBJ2-1; perhaps TRBD2 as D (5 bases). The germline gives CDR1 MNHEY, CDR2 SVGAGI. CDR3 length: 13 residues. V gave up 6 bases and J gave up 3 bases, with 9 bases separating them. The CDR3 protein is CASRADVYNEQFF. The CDR3 DNA reads as TGTGCCAGCAGAGCGGATGTCTACAATGAGCAGTTCTTC.

The gene calls are TRBV4-1 and TRBJ2-2; D gene ambiguous. The germline CDR1 and CDR2 sequences are MGHRA and YSYEKL. The CDR3 spans 15 residues. V dropped 1 base and J dropped 6 bases, with 12 bases sitting between them. The CDR3 nucleotides read TGCGCCAGCAGCCAAGTACCCGAGACTTCCGGGGAGCTGTTTTTT. Encoded protein: CASSQVPETSGELFF.

The chain has TRBV27 and TRBJ2-1, with D possibly TRBD2 on 5 matching bases. This CDR3 is built from 14 residues. Germline CDR1 MNHEY, CDR2 SMNVEV (reference sequence). The V end was cut by 6 bases, the J end by 6 bases, with 15 bases between. The chain's CDR3 is CASRSGSAGNEQFF. Here the CDR3 DNA reads TGTGCCAGCAGGTCCGGGTCGGCGGGCAATGAGCAGTTCTTC.

The J gene is TRBJ2-1, the V gene TRBV27; the D is unclear. The V gene lost 5 bases and the J gene lost 0 bases, with 11 bases spanning the gap. CDR3 length: 15 residues. Germline CDR1 MNHEY, CDR2 SMNVEV (reference sequence). CDR3 protein: CASSRSWSSYNEQFF. The CDR3 DNA follows: TGTGCCAGCAGTAGGTCGTGGAGCTCCTACAATGAGCAGTTCTTC.

The genes are TRBV7-8 and TRBJ1-4, with unresolved D. Deletions cut 1 base from V and 5 bases from J, with 8 bases between. This CDR3 comprises 14 residues. Germline CDR1 is SGHVS and CDR2 is FQNEAQ. CDR3 residues: CASSLGGANEKLFF. The CDR3 region has the DNA TGTGCCAGCAGCTTAGGTGGAGCAAATGAAAAACTGTTTTTT.